Listed below are T cell receptor beta chains from one sample, sequenced in a study of naive and memory T cell subsets. TCRdb ran MiXCR on the UMI-ligation and nested PCR reads and lists one entry per CDR3 protein. The sample consists of about 99,000 distinct CDR3 sequences, more than 12% of them appearing once. The sequenced material came from naive CD8+ T cells from blood. These TCRs come from a human donor in good health. CDR3s include the opening cysteine and the closing phenylalanine or tryptophan. The D gene is left open where the match is weak. Clone size, where shown, is once, few, many, or a class for clones that have expanded.

- | TRBJ2-7 | TRBD1 | TRBV28 | 14 | CASSGVDRDYEQYF | TGTGCCAGCAGCGGGGTGGACAGGGACTACGAGCAGTACTTC
- | TRBJ2-1 | - | TRBV9 | 15 | CASSPRYKSESEQFF | TGTGCCAGCAGCCCCCGGTATAAGAGTGAGAGTGAGCAGTTCTTC
- | TRBJ1-2 | TRBD1 | TRBV6-5 | 14 | CASRRKTGNYGYTF | TGTGCCAGCAGAAGAAAGACAGGGAACTATGGCTACACCTTC
few | TRBJ2-1 | - | TRBV7-9 | 14 | CASSLGGMGPEQFF | TGTGCCAGCAGCCTAGGGGGGATGGGCCCTGAGCAGTTCTTC
many | TRBJ2-5 | - | TRBV3-1 | 15 | CASSQVGSEVETQYF | TGTGCCAGCAGCCAAGTAGGCAGCGAAGTGGAGACCCAGTACTTC
few | TRBJ2-3 | - | TRBV29-1 | 15 | CSVEDPRGYVDTQYF | TGCAGCGTTGAAGATCCTAGGGGCTATGTGGATACGCAGTATTTT
- | TRBJ1-1 | TRBD1 | TRBV12-3/TRBV12-4 | 19 | CASRGGTVAAGFMNTEAFF | TGTGCCAGCAGGGGCGGGACAGTCGCTGCGGGTTTCATGAACACTGAAGCTTTCTTT
- | TRBJ2-3 | - | TRBV14 | 14 | CASSRYTRPDTQYF | TGTGCCAGCAGCCGCTACACTAGACCAGATACGCAGTATTTT
- | TRBJ2-1 | - | TRBV3-2 | 14 | CASRGLVPHNEQFF | TGTGCCAGCAGAGGACTCGTCCCTCACAATGAGCAGTTCTTC
many | TRBJ2-7 | TRBD1 | TRBV11-2 | 14 | CASSPGTGRNEQYF | TGTGCCAGCAGCCCGGGGACAGGTCGAAACGAGCAGTACTTC
- | TRBJ2-7 | - | TRBV5-6 | 12 | CASSLALYEQYF | TGTGCCAGCAGCTTGGCCCTCTACGAGCAGTACTTC
few | TRBJ2-3 | - | TRBV7-9 | 13 | CASSLVYGDTQYF | TGTGCCAGCAGCTTAGTTTACGGAGATACGCAGTATTTT
- | TRBJ2-1 | - | TRBV5-4 | 16 | CASSLQTGGGYNEQFF | TGTGCCAGCAGCTTGCAAACCGGGGGCGGATACAATGAGCAGTTCTTC
few | TRBJ2-7 | - | TRBV12-3/TRBV12-4 | 15 | CASSLTGTGDHEQYF | TGTGCCAGCAGTCTCACCGGGACTGGGGACCACGAGCAGTACTTC
- | TRBJ2-7 | - | TRBV30 | 11 | CAWGLSGEQYF | TGTGCCTGGGGGCTGTCAGGCGAGCAGTACTTC
many | TRBJ2-3 | - | TRBV5-5 | 16 | CASSFWTVVGTDTQYF | TGTGCCAGCAGCTTTTGGACGGTCGTCGGCACAGATACGCAGTATTTT
- | TRBJ2-7 | - | TRBV4-2 | 15 | CASSQEGQGMYEQYF | TGTGCCAGCAGCCAAGAGGGTCAGGGCATGTACGAGCAGTACTTC
- | TRBJ2-1 | TRBD1 | TRBV12-3/TRBV12-4 | 17 | CASSLFPLGQGYNEQFF | TGTGCCAGCAGTTTGTTCCCCCTGGGACAGGGATACAATGAGCAGTTCTTC
- | TRBJ2-7 | TRBD1 | TRBV7-9 | 15 | CASSQPRDRAYEQYF | TGTGCCAGCAGCCAACCCCGGGACAGGGCCTACGAGCAGTACTTC
many | TRBJ2-1 | TRBD1 | TRBV4-1 | 16 | CASSQTPGQGYVEQFF | TGCGCCAGCAGCCAAACTCCCGGACAGGGTTACGTTGAGCAGTTCTTC
many | TRBJ2-7 | TRBD2 | TRBV11-2 | 15 | CASSYNLAELYEQYF | TGTGCCAGCAGCTACAACCTAGCGGAGCTCTACGAGCAGTACTTC
few | TRBJ1-1 | TRBD1 | TRBV7-2 | 15 | CASSLEGAVFTEAFF | TGTGCCAGCAGCTTAGAGGGGGCTGTTTTCACTGAAGCTTTCTTT
few | TRBJ2-7 | - | TRBV24-1 | 12 | CATGDGFYEQYF | TGTGCCACCGGGGACGGTTTCTACGAGCAGTACTTC
many | TRBJ2-1 | TRBD1 | TRBV5-1 | 15 | CASSLGGQGSHEQFF | TGCGCCAGCAGCCTGGGGGGACAGGGGAGCCATGAGCAGTTCTTC
- | TRBJ1-1 | - | TRBV20-1 | 11 | CSARDVRGAFF | TGCAGTGCTAGAGATGTACGGGGAGCTTTCTTT
few | TRBJ2-4 | - | TRBV6-5 | 13 | CASSPSDGSQGYF | TGTGCCAGCAGTCCCTCGGACGGCAGCCAGGGGTACTTC
- | TRBJ1-5 | - | TRBV6-2/TRBV6-3 | 12 | CASGHSNQPQHF | TGTGCCAGCGGGCATAGCAATCAGCCCCAGCATTTT
few | TRBJ2-1 | - | TRBV7-8 | 13 | CASSHTSVDEQFF | TGTGCCAGCAGCCACACTTCCGTGGATGAGCAGTTCTTC
few | TRBJ1-6 | TRBD1 | TRBV6-1 | 15 | CASSEEAGQGPPLHF | TGTGCCAGCAGTGAAGAGGCGGGACAGGGTCCCCCCCTCCACTTT
- | TRBJ2-1 | TRBD2 | TRBV4-3 | 18 | CASSQVPPGGTSYNEQFF | TGCGCCAGCAGCCAAGTCCCGCCCGGGGGGACTTCCTACAATGAGCAGTTCTTC
- | TRBJ2-3 | - | TRBV3-1 | 13 | CASSHLPGDTQYF | TGTGCCAGCAGCCATCTTCCTGGAGATACGCAGTATTTT
few | TRBJ2-7 | TRBD1 | TRBV3-1 | 14 | CASSQGDRTDEQYF | TGTGCCAGCAGCCAAGGGGACAGGACGGATGAGCAGTACTTC
- | TRBJ2-6 | - | TRBV27 | 15 | CASSLEWAGANVLTF | TGTGCCAGCAGTTTAGAGTGGGCTGGGGCCAACGTCCTGACTTTC
many | TRBJ1-3 | - | TRBV11-3 | 15 | CASSLIEFSGNTIYF | TGTGCCAGCAGCTTAATCGAGTTCTCTGGAAACACCATATATTTT
- | TRBJ2-1 | - | TRBV27 | 15 | CASLGAASSYNEQFF | TGTGCCAGTCTGGGGGCGGCTAGCTCCTACAATGAGCAGTTCTTC
few | TRBJ1-5 | - | TRBV9 | 14 | CASSPPPGNQPQHF | TGTGCCAGCAGCCCCCCGCCCGGGAATCAGCCCCAGCATTTT
many | TRBJ1-4 | TRBD1 | TRBV5-5 | 14 | CASSRGQLNEKLFF | TGTGCCAGCAGCCGGGGACAGCTCAATGAAAAACTGTTTTTT
many | TRBJ2-5 | - | TRBV10-1 | 9 | CASSGRTVF | TGCGCCAGCAGTGGAAGGACTGTATTC
few | TRBJ1-2 | TRBD1 | TRBV29-1 | 13 | CSVEENRGYGYTF | TGCAGCGTTGAAGAAAACAGGGGGTATGGCTACACCTTC
once | TRBJ2-1 | - | TRBV5-1 | 16 | CASSLGELNYYNEQFF | TGCGCCAGCAGCTTAGGAGAACTTAACTACTACAATGAGCAGTTCTTC
- | TRBJ2-1 | - | TRBV7-9 | 16 | CASSPRTGKRYNEQFF | TGTGCCAGCAGCCCCCGTACAGGGAAACGCTACAATGAGCAGTTCTTC
- | TRBJ2-2 | - | TRBV7-3 | 14 | CASSNTGDTGELFF | TGTGCCAGCAGCAACACGGGTGACACCGGGGAGCTGTTTTTT
few | TRBJ1-5 | - | TRBV2 | 15 | CASSGSGAKDQPQHF | TGTGCCAGCAGTGGGTCCGGGGCCAAAGATCAGCCCCAGCATTTT
few | TRBJ2-2 | - | TRBV12-3/TRBV12-4 | 14 | CASSLAGYTGELFF | TGTGCCAGCAGTTTAGCAGGGTACACCGGGGAGCTGTTTTTT
many | TRBJ1-1 | TRBD1 | TRBV7-9 | 15 | CASSNPGQGAGEAFF | TGTGCCAGCAGCAACCCGGGACAGGGGGCCGGTGAAGCTTTCTTT
- | TRBJ1-2 | - | TRBV7-8 | 17 | CASSLEPTGSTNYGYTF | TGTGCCAGCAGCTTAGAACCGACAGGATCGACTAACTATGGCTACACCTTC